This T cell receptor beta chain was sequenced for a study of regulatory and conventional T cells in RAG deficiency. The sorted regulatory T cells were CD4+, CD25-high and CD127-low, with genomic DNA sequenced. The sample holds one count of this clone. Assay: immunoSEQ multiplex PCR; the TCRdb copy retains only in-frame clones and omits some. Of tens of thousands of clones listed, about 93% were seen once; the top ten hold around 0.79%. V lost 4 bases, J lost 5 bases, and 17 bases lay in between. Germline values: CDR1 MNHNY, CDR2 SVGAGI (reference sequence). The CDR3 sequence is 15 residues long. The data were also submitted as part of a second study, on regulatory T cells. As that study records: Amplification used 52 TRBV primers and 13 TRBJ primers.

This TCR was sampled from a human donor in good health. The rearrangement links TRBV6-6 to TRBJ1-1; no definite D call. The sequencing sample was made of Tregs sorted from blood. The CDR3 here is CASSSPPLQRTEAFF. CDR3 DNA sequence: TGTGCCAGCAGTTCTCCTCCCTTACAGAGGACTGAAGCTTTCTTT.